What follows are 2 T cell receptor beta chains derived from one specimen sequenced in a study of T-cell reconstitution after alpha-beta-depleted transplantation in children. As it was prepared, the TCRbeta library received unique molecular identifiers. MiXCR was run by TCRdb on the PCR reads, yielding one entry per CDR3 protein. The repertoire includes around 300,000 distinct CDR3 sequences, about 9.9% of them detected once, and roughly a quarter sits in the top ten. The sequencing here drew on peripheral blood, taken 180 days after TCRalphabeta/CD19-depleted stem cell transplant. The receptors here all came from a male patient under 10 years old who had a stem cell transplant for chronic granulomatous disease, so the T cells may come from the graft donor.

As concerns this clonotype: With a much larger clone just one base away, this may be a read error. The chain recombines TRBV10-3 with TRBJ2-7, with D possibly matching TRBD2 (6 bases). Trimming took 2 bases from V and 0 from J, leaving 11 bases between them. Germline V gene data show CDR1 as ENHRY and CDR2 as SYGVKD. The CDR3 contains 15 residues. The CDR3 DNA is TGTGCCATCAGTGAGGGACTAACGGGCTCCTACGAGCAGTACTTC. It yields the protein CAISEGLTGSYEQYF.

This clonotype was counted many times. The V gene is TRBV2, the J gene TRBJ2-2; TRBD2 aligns across 12 bases. Per germline, CDR1 SNHLY and CDR2 FYNNEI. V was clipped by 5 bases and J by 4 bases; unmatched bases: 2. This CDR3 spans 15 amino acids. The CDR3 region is CASSTSGRITGELFF. CDR3 in DNA: TGTGCCAGCAGTACTAGCGGGAGGATCACCGGGGAGCTGTTTTTT.